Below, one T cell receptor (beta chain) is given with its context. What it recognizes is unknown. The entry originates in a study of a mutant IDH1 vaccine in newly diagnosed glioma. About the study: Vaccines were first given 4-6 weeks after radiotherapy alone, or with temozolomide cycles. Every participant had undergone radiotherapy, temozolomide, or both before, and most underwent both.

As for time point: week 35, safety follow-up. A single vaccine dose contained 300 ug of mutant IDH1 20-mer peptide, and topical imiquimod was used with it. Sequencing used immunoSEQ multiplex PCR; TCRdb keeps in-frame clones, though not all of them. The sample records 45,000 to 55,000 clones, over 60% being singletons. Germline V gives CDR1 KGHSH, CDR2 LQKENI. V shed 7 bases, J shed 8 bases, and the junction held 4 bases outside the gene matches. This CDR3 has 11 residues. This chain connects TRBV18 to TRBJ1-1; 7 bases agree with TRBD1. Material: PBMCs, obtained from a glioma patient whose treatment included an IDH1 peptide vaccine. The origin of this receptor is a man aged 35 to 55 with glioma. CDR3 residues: CASYRGQEAFF. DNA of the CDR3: TGTGCCAGCTACCGGGGACAGGAAGCTTTCTTT.